The 8 T cell receptor beta chains below all came from one sample that was sequenced in a study of T-cell memory formation after mild COVID-19. MiXCR, run by TCRdb on the 5' RACE reads, gives a single entry per CDR3 protein. Found here are roughly 600,000 distinct CDR3 sequences, about a sixth of them singletons; the top ten hold approximately 12%. The sample taken for sequencing was PBMCs or a T cell subset sorted from them (not recorded which). Receptors originate from an adult woman who had mild COVID-19 (a few samples of this study predate the infection). Cell type and time point are not known.

The V call is TRBV27, the J call TRBJ1-1; D may be TRBD1 (5 bases). The CDR3 covers 15 residues. Germline V gene lookup returns CDR1 MNHEY and CDR2 SMNVEV (reference sequence). The ends were cut back, 4 bases at V and 4 bases at J, with 16 bases in the middle. The CDR3 reads CASSYSPEGLTEAFF. DNA of the CDR3: TGTGCCAGCAGTTATTCGCCCGAGGGACTCACTGAAGCTTTCTTT.

This clonotype was counted only a few times. The chain links TRBV7-8 to TRBJ2-6, with D perhaps TRBD1 or TRBD2 (5 bases each). The germline V and J ends were trimmed by 1 base and 4 bases, with 11 bases remaining between them. CDR1 is SGHVS and CDR2 is FQNEAQ in the germline V gene. This CDR3 is 16 amino acids long. The CDR3 is CASSLERGPGANVLTF. DNA for the CDR3: TGTGCCAGCAGCTTAGAGAGGGGTCCCGGGGCCAACGTCCTGACTTTC.

CDR3 in amino acids: CASSVGVGDTQYF. CDR3 DNA sequence: TGTGCCAGCAGCGTAGGTGTAGGAGATACGCAGTATTTT. The chain is built from TRBV9 and TRBJ2-3; D remains unclear. V was trimmed by 0 bases and J by 5 bases, leaving 7 bases between them. Germline-derived CDR1 and CDR2 are SGDLS and YYNGEE. CDR3 size: 13 residues.

This chain links TRBV7-9 with TRBJ2-7; 9 nucleotides align to TRBD1. The J segment lost 2 bases and the V segment lost 5 bases, leaving 4 bases of the junction unmatched. CDR1 and CDR2 (germline): SEHNR, FQNEAQ (reference sequence). The CDR3 consists of 14 residues. CDR3 nucleotide sequence: TGTGCCAGCAGCGCGACAGGGGGAACCTACGAGCAGTACTTC. Encoded protein: CASSATGGTYEQYF.

J is TRBJ1-2 and V is TRBV5-6; D ambiguous. The CDR3 loop spans 13 amino acids. CDR1 is SGHDT, CDR2 YYEEEE, per germline. V shed 4 bases and J shed 8 bases, with 15 bases lying between them. The CDR3 DNA reads as TGTGCCAGCAGCCTCGACCGGGTTGGCGGCTACACCTTC. Its protein product is CASSLDRVGGYTF.

In its sample, this clonotype was seen many times. J is TRBJ2-7 and V is TRBV5-1, with TRBD1 matching 7 bases. Germline CDR1 reads SGHRS; CDR2 reads YFSETQ. The ends lost 1 base at V and 1 base at J; junction bases unmatched: 2. This CDR3 comprises 14 residues. DNA for the CDR3: TGCGCCAGCAGCTTGAAGGGGGCGTCCTACGAGCAGTACTTC. Translating it yields CASSLKGASYEQYF.

There are many counts of this clonotype. V gene TRBV4-1 combines with J gene TRBJ2-3; a weak D match, TRBD1 (5 bases). Trimming removed 1 base at V and 4 bases at J, with 9 bases between. The germline V gene has CDR1 MGHRA and CDR2 YSYEKL. This CDR3 is built from 14 residues. In nucleotides, the CDR3 is TGCGCCAGCAGCCAAGTAGGGGATCCAGATACGCAGTATTTT. Amino acids: CASSQVGDPDTQYF.

The rearrangement links TRBV9 to TRBJ2-1; D unclear. Germline values: CDR1 SGDLS, CDR2 YYNGEE. This CDR3 is built from 16 residues. The V end was cut by 0 bases, the J end by 0 bases, with 10 bases between. DNA for the CDR3: TGTGCCAGCAGCGTAGTGGGCGAGAGCTCCTACAATGAGCAGTTCTTC. Its translation is CASSVVGESSYNEQFF.